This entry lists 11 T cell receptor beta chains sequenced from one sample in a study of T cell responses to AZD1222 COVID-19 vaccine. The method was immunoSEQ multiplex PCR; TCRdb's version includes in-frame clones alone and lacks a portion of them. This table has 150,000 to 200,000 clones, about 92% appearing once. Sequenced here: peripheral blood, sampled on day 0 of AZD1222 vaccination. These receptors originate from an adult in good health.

The CDR3 bases are TGTGCCACCAGCAGAGTACTGGAGTGGGGGTACGAGCAGTACTTC. Its translation: CATSRVLEWGYEQYF. The rearrangement links TRBV15 to TRBJ2-7; possibly TRBD1 or TRBD2 for D (5 bases each). V shed 1 base and J shed 4 bases, with 14 bases lying between them. Germline V gene sequence: CDR1 LNHNV, CDR2 YYDKDF (reference sequence). CDR3 length equals 15 residues.

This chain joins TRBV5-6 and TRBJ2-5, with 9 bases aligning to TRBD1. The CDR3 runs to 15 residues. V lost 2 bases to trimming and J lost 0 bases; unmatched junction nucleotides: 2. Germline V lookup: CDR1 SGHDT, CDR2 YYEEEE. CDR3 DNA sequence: TGTGCCAGCAGCTTCGGGACAGGGTACCAAGAGACCCAGTACTTC. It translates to CASSFGTGYQETQYF.

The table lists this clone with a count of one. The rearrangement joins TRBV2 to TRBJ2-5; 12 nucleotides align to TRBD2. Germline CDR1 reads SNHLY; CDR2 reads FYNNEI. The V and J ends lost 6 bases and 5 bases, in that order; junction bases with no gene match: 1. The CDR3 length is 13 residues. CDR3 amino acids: CASRGLAGETQYF. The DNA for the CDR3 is TGTGCCAGCAGGGGACTAGCGGGTGAGACCCAGTACTTC.

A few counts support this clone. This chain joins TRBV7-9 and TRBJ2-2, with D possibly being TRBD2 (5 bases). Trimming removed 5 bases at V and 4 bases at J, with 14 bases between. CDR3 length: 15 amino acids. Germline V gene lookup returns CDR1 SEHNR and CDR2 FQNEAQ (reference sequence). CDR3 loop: CASSLTPSGTGELFF. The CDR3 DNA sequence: TGTGCCAGCAGCCTTACCCCCAGCGGCACCGGGGAGCTGTTTTTT. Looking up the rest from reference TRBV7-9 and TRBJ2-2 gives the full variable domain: DTGVSQNPRHKITKRGQNVTFRCDPISEHNRLYWYRQTLGQGPEFLTYFQNEAQLEKSRLLSDRFSAERPKGSFSTLEIQRTEQGDSAMYLCASSLTPSGTGELFFGEGSRLTVL.

The CDR3 region is CASKTGNTEAFF. The CDR3 region has the DNA TGTGCCAGTAAGACAGGGAACACTGAAGCTTTCTTT. The V and J genes are TRBV19 and TRBJ1-1, with a tentative D call TRBD1 (6 bases). The CDR3 is 12 amino acids. The germline CDR1 and CDR2 sequences are LNHDA and SQIVND (reference sequence). V was clipped by 7 bases and J by 1 base, with 7 bases between them.

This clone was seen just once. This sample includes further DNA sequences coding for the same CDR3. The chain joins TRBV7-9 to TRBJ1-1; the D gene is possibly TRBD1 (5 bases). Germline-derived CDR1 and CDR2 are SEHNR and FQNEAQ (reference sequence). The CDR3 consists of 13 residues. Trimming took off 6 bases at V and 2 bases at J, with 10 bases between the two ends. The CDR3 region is CASSPQGNTEAFF. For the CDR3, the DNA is TGTGCCAGCAGTCCGCAGGGTAACACTGAAGCTTTCTTT.

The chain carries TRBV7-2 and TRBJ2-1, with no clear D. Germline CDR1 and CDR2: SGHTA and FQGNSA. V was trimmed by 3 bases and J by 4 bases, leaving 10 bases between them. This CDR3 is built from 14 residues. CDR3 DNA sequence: TGTGCCAGCAGCTTGCCGGGTCTGTACAATGAGCAGTTCTTC. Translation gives CASSLPGLYNEQFF.

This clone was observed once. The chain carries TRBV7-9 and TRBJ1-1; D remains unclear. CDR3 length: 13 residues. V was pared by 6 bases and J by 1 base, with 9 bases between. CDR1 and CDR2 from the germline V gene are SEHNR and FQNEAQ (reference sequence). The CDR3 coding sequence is TGTGCCAGCAGACTTCTGGCGAACACTGAAGCTTTCTTT. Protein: CASRLLANTEAFF.

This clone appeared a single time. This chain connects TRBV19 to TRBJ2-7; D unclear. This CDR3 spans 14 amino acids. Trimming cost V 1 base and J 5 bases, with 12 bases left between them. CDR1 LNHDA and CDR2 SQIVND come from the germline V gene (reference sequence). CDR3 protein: CASSIAPRLDEQYF. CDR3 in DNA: TGTGCCAGTAGTATAGCCCCTCGGTTAGACGAGCAGTACTTC.

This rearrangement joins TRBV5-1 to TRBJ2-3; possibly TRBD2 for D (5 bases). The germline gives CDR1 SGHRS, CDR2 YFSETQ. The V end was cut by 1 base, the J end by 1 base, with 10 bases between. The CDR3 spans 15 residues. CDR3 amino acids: CASSLRAGGTDTQYF. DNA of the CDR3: TGCGCCAGCAGCTTGAGGGCGGGCGGCACAGATACGCAGTATTTT.

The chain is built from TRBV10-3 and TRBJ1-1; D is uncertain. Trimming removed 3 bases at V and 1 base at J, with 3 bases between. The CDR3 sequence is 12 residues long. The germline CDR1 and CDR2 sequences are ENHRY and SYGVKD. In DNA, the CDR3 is TGTGCCATCAGTGACAAGAACACTGAAGCTTTCTTT. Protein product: CAISDKNTEAFF.